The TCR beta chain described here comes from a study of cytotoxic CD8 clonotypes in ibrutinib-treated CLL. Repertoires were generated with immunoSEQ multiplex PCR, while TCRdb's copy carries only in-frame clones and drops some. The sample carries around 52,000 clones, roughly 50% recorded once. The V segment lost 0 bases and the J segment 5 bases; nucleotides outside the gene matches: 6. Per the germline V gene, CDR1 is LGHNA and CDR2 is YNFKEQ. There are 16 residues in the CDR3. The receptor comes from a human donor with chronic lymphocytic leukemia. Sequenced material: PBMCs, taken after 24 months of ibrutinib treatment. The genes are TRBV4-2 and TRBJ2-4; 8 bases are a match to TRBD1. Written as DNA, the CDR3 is TGTGCCAGCAGCCAAGACCGAACAGGGGGACAAAACATTCAGTACTTC. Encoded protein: CASSQDRTGGQNIQYF.